The T cell receptor (beta chain) described here comes from a study of CD8+ T cells in alopecia areata. Study in general: The SALT score measured affected scalp surface percentage in treated patients.

The trim removed 4 bases at V and 4 bases at J, leaving 3 bases unmatched. This CDR3 has 14 residues. Germline lookup yields CDR1 SQVTM and CDR2 ANQGSEA. Stated treatment: oral pan-JAK inhibitor, 5-10 mg twice daily. Points on this clone: Its antigen remains unidentified.

Sequencing used cDNA as its template, made by extracting RNA and reverse transcribing it. The repertoire was sequenced with immunoSEQ multiplex PCR; TCRdb's copy has only in-frame clones and lacks some. This sample has roughly 220,000 clones; roughly two fifths occur once, and the top ten carry around 0.48%. Overall study results and limits: Sharing of TCR sequences between patients (possibly for HLA-related reasons) was less clear than in mice. Scalp clonality, along with expanded CD8+ clones among the top 100, was significantly decreased by tofacitinib.

Sequencing used CD4+ T cells sorted from blood, obtained at week 34, from a patient treated with tofacitinib. This TCR was sampled from a human donor with alopecia areata. V is TRBV29-1 and J is TRBJ2-3; 12 bases line up with TRBD1. The CDR3 here is CSVGDRGRPDTQYF. The CDR3 region has the DNA TGCAGCGTTGGGGACAGGGGGCGGCCAGATACGCAGTATTTT.